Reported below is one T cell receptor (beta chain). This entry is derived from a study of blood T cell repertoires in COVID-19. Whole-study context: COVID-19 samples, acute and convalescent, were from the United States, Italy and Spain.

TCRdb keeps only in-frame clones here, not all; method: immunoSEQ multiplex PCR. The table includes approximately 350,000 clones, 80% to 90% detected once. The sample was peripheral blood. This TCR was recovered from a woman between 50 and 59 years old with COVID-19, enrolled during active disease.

CDR3 bases: TGTGCCACCAGTGGATCAGATCGGGGGGGCCACCAAGAGACCCAGTACTTC. Residues: CATSGSDRGGHQETQYF. This chain connects TRBV24-1 to TRBJ2-5; 8 nucleotides line up with TRBD2. J was trimmed by 0 bases and V by 5 bases; bases with no gene match: 10. Germline V gives CDR1 KGHDR, CDR2 SFDVKD. The CDR3 covers 17 residues.